The TCR beta chain described here comes from a study of blood T cell repertoires in COVID-19. Whole-study context: The samples span acute and convalescent COVID-19 from the United States, Italy and Spain. In each case, the material was cDNA or gDNA derived from T cells, B-cell-depleted T cells, or PBMCs.

This CDR3 has 13 residues. Germline CDR1 reads GTSNPN; CDR2 reads SVGIG (reference sequence). V was trimmed by 3 bases and J by 4 bases, leaving 12 bases between them. In the original processing: Reference gene primers were amplified, and this amplification served to estimate nucleated cell counts. Generated by immunoSEQ multiplex PCR, the TCRdb table keeps only in-frame clones and is missing some. That table supplies the V and J calls and clone size; D and trimming were determined from the DNA. Here the sample spans a few hundred thousand clones, 80% to 90% being singletons. This TCR derives from a woman in her forties or fifties with acute or convalescent COVID-19. Material: peripheral blood. This rearrangement joins TRBV30 to TRBJ1-2, with D maybe TRBD1 (5 bases). The CDR3 is CAWSRQPGYGYTF. Written as DNA, the CDR3 is TGTGCCTGGAGCCGACAGCCTGGCTATGGCTACACCTTC.